The 10 T cell receptor beta chains below all came from one sample that was sequenced in a study of CD8+ T cells in alopecia areata. Extracted RNA was reverse transcribed, and the resulting cDNA served as sequencing template. Here immunoSEQ multiplex PCR was the method, and the copy in TCRdb shows in-frame clones only, minus some. Here the sample spans over 250,000 clones, over 45% being singletons. Treatment: oral pan-JAK inhibitor, 5-10 mg twice daily. The source material was CD4+ T cells sorted from blood, sampled around week 53, from a patient treated with tofacitinib. These receptors all come from a human donor with alopecia areata.

This clone was counted only a few times. CDR3 sequence (DNA): TGTGCCAGCAGCCAATTACAGTCACATGGCTACACCTTC. Amino acid sequence: CASSQLQSHGYTF. This rearrangement joins TRBV5-5 to TRBJ1-2; no clear D gene. Trimming cost V 4 bases and J 6 bases, with 13 bases left between them. This CDR3 is built from 13 residues. CDR1 is SGHKS, CDR2 YYEKEE, per germline (reference sequence).

J is TRBJ2-3 and V is TRBV5-1; no definite D call. Germline V gene data show CDR1 as SGHRS and CDR2 as YFSETQ. This CDR3 spans 13 amino acids. Between the trimmed V and J ends, which lost 1 base and 2 bases, there was a span of 5 bases. The CDR3 bases are TGCGCCAGCAGCTTGTCCTCCACAGATACGCAGTATTTT. Translating it yields CASSLSSTDTQYF.

This chain uses TRBV7-2 with TRBJ2-7; D unclear. The CDR3 spans 14 residues. V lost 2 bases and J 3 bases, leaving 11 bases between the germline ends. Looked up from germline, CDR1 is SGHTA and CDR2 is FQGNSA. The CDR3 reads CASSLPLGVYEQYF. The CDR3 DNA is TGTGCCAGCAGCTTACCCCTCGGCGTCTACGAGCAGTACTTC.

V gene TRBV4-3 combines with J gene TRBJ1-4; unclear D gene. CDR3 length: 16 amino acids. CDR1 and CDR2 from the germline V gene are LGHNA and YSLEER. V was cut by 0 bases and J by 6 bases, with 14 bases left in between. CDR3 loop: CASSQDRDLRDEKLFF. CDR3 DNA: TGCGCCAGCAGCCAAGATCGCGACCTAAGGGATGAAAAACTGTTTTTT.

This clone was seen more than once but under ten times. The same CDR3 arises from other DNA sequences in this sample as well. The rearrangement joins TRBV18 to TRBJ2-5; D remains unclear. This CDR3 contains 11 residues. Trimming removed 3 bases at V and 4 bases at J, with 3 bases between. Per the germline V gene, CDR1 is KGHSH and CDR2 is LQKENI. The CDR3 protein is CASSPGETQYF. The CDR3 DNA reads as TGTGCCAGCTCACCGGGAGAGACCCAGTACTTC.

With respect to this clone: This sample includes further DNA sequences coding for the same CDR3. The chain is built from TRBV30 and TRBJ1-5; weak D call: TRBD1 (6 bases). Germline assignment: CDR1 GTSNPN and CDR2 SVGIG (reference sequence). The CDR3 consists of 16 residues. The V and J ends lost 2 bases and 0 bases respectively, with 14 bases between them. CDR3 sequence reads: CAWSSETGRSNQPQHF. CDR3 coding DNA: TGTGCCTGGAGTTCTGAGACAGGCCGTAGCAATCAGCCCCAGCATTTT.

This clone was seen more than once but under ten times. This chain connects TRBV5-1 to TRBJ2-2; 7 bases map to TRBD2. V trimming: 5 bases; J trimming: 1 base; junction bases outside the gene matches: 5. CDR3 length: 15 amino acids. Per germline, CDR1 SGHRS and CDR2 YFSETQ. This CDR3 reads CASRASGLNTGELFF. The CDR3 nucleotides are TGCGCCAGCAGGGCTAGCGGTCTGAACACCGGGGAGCTGTTTTTT.

CDR3: CASSLAVPDSPLHF. DNA of the CDR3: TGCGCCAGCAGCTTGGCCGTTCCTGATTCACCCCTCCACTTT. The J gene is TRBJ1-6, the V gene TRBV5-1; D is undetermined. V lost 0 bases to trimming and J lost 8 bases, with 9 bases between them. The CDR3 contains 14 residues. CDR1 is SGHRS and CDR2 is YFSETQ in the germline V gene. Full variable domain (remainder filled in from reference TRBV5-1 and TRBJ1-6): KAGVTQTPRYLIKTRGQQVTLSCSPISGHRSVSWYQQTPGQGLQFLFEYFSETQRNKGNFPGRFSGRQFSNSRSEMNVSTLELGDSALYLCASSLAVPDSPLHFGNGTRLTVT.

V usage is TRBV27 and J usage is TRBJ1-4, with 7 bases aligning to TRBD1. The length of the CDR3 is 13 residues. V dropped 8 bases and J dropped 8; count of bases not matched to a gene: 8. The germline gives CDR1 MNHEY, CDR2 SMNVEV (reference sequence). In nucleotides, the CDR3 is TGTGCCAGCCGGCCGGGACAGACGGAAAAACTGTTTTTT. It encodes CASRPGQTEKLFF.

The chain uses TRBV5-1 and TRBJ2-2, with 8 bases identical to TRBD1. The CDR3 spans 15 residues. Trimming removed 6 bases from V and 3 bases from J; junction bases left unmatched: 7. The germline gives CDR1 SGHRS, CDR2 YFSETQ. DNA of the CDR3: TGCGCCAGCACCGCGCAGGGGGCGGACACCGGGGAGCTGTTTTTT. Protein sequence: CASTAQGADTGELFF.